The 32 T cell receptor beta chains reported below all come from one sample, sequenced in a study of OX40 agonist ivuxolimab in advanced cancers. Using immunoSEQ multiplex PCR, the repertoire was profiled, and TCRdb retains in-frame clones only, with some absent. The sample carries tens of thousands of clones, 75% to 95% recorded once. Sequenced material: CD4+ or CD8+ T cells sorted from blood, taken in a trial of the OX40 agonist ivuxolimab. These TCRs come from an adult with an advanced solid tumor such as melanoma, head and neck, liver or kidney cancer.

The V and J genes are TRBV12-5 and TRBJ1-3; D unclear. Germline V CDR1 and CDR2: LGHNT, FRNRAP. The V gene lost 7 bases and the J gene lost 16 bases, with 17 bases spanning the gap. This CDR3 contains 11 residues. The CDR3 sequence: CASVMAAEGYF. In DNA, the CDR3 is TGTGCTAGTGTCATGGCCGCGGAGGGCTATTTT. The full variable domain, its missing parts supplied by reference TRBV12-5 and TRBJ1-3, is DARVTQTPRHKVTEMGQEVTMRCQPILGHNTVFWYRQTMMQGLELLAYFRNRAPLDDSGMPKDRFSAEMPDATLATLKIQPSEPRDSAVYFCASVMAAEGYFGEGSWLTVV.

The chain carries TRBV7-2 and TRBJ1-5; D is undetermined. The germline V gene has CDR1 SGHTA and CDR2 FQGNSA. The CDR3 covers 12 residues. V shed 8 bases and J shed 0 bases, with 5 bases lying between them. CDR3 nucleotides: TGTGCCAGCGCAGCTAGCAATCAGCCCCAGCATTTT. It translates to CASAASNQPQHF.

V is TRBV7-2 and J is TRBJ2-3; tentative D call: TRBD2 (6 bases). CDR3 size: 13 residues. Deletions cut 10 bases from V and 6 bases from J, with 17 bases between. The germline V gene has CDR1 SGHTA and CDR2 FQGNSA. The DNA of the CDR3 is TGTGCCACTAGACTAGGGCTCGGCGATACGCAGTATTTT. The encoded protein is CATRLGLGDTQYF.

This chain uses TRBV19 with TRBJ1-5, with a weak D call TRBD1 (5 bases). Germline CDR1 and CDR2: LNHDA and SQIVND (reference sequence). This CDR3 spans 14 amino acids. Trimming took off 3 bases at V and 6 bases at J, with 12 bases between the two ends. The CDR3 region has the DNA TGTGCCAGTAGTATGGGACTGGGCGCTCAGCCCCAGCATTTT. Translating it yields CASSMGLGAQPQHF.

The CDR3 DNA sequence: TGTGCCAGCAGCCGGGGGAGCGAGACCCAGTACTTC. Translation gives CASSRGSETQYF. V gene TRBV14 combines with J gene TRBJ2-5; either TRBD1 or TRBD2 may supply D (5 bases each). V lost 4 bases to trimming and J lost 5 bases, with 8 bases between them. The CDR3 runs to 12 residues. Germline CDR1 reads SGHDN; CDR2 reads FVKESK.

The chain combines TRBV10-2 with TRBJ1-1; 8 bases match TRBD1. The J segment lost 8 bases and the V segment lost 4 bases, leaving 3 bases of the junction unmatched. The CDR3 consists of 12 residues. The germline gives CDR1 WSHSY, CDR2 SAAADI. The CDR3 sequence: CASSGQGIEAFF. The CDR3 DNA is TGCGCCAGCAGTGGACAGGGGATCGAAGCTTTCTTT.

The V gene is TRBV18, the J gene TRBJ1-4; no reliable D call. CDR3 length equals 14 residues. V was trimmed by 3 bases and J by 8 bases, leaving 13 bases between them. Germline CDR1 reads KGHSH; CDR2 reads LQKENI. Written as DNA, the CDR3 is TGTGCCAGCTCACCGGGGTCGGTTGGGGAAAAACTGTTTTTT. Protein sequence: CASSPGSVGEKLFF.

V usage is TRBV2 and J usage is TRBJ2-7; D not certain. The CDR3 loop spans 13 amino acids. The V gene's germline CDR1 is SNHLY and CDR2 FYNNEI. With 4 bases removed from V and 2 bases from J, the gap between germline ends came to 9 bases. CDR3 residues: CASSVGRAYEQYF. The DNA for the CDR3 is TGTGCCAGCAGTGTTGGCCGAGCCTACGAGCAGTACTTC.

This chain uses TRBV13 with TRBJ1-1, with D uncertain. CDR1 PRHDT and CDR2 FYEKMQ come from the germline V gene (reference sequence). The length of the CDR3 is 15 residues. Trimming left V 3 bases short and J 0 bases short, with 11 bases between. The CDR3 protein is CASSFDGSMNTEAFF. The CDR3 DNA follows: TGTGCCAGCAGCTTTGATGGTTCGATGAACACTGAAGCTTTCTTT.

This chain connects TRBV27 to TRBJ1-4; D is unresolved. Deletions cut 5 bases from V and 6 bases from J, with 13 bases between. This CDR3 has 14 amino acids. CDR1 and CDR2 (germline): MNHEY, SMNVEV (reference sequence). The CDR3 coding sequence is TGTGCCAGCAGTAGGCCGGGGAGGGATGAAAAACTGTTTTTT. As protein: CASSRPGRDEKLFF.

DNA of the CDR3: TGTGCCAGCAGCTTAGAGTCCTCTGCCCAGCATTTT. This codes for CASSLESSAQHF. The chain recombines TRBV7-2 with TRBJ1-5, with no clear D. The CDR3 is 12 amino acids. Trimming pared 1 base from V and 11 bases from J, leaving 9 bases between. CDR1 and CDR2 (germline): SGHTA, FQGNSA.

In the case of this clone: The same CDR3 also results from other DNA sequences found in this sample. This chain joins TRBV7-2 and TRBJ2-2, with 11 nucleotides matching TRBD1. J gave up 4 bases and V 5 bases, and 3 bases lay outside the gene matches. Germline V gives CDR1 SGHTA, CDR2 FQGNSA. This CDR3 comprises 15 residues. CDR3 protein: CASSPGQGGTGELFF. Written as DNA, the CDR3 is TGTGCCAGCAGCCCGGGACAGGGGGGCACCGGGGAGCTGTTTTTT.

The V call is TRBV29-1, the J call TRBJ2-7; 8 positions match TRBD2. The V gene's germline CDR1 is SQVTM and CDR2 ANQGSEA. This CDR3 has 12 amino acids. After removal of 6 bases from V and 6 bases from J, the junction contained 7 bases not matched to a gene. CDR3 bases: TGCAGCGTGCGGGGGGCAGCGTCCGAGCAGTACTTC. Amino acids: CSVRGAASEQYF.

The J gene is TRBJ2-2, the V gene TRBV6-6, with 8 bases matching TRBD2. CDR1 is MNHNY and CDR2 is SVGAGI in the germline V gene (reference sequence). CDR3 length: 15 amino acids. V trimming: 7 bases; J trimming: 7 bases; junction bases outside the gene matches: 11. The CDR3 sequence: CASIRGLLADGELFF. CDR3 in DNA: TGTGCCAGCATCCGAGGGTTACTAGCGGACGGGGAGCTGTTTTTT.

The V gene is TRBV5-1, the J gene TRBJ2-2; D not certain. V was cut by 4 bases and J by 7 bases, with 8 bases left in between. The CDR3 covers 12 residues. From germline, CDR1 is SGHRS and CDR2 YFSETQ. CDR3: CASSPDLGELFF. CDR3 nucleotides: TGCGCCAGCAGCCCCGACCTCGGGGAGCTGTTTTTT.

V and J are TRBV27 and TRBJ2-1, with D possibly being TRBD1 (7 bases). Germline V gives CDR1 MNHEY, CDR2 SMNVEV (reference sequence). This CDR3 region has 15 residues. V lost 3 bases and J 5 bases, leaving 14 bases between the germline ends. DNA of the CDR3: TGTGCCAGCAGTTTTCTAGCGAGGGGGCACAATGAGCAGTTCTTC. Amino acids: CASSFLARGHNEQFF.

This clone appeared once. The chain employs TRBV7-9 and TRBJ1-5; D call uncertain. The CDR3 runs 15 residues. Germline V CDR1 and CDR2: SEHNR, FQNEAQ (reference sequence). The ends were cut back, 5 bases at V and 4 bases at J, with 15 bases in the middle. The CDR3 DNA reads TGTGCCAGCAGCCGGGAGGGTCTTAGAAATCAGCCCCAGCATTTT. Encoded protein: CASSREGLRNQPQHF.

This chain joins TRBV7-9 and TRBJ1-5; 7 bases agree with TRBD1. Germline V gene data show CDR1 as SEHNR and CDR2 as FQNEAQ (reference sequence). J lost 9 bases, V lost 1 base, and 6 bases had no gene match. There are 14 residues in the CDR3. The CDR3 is CASSLGQGSSPQHF. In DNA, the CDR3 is TGTGCCAGCAGCTTAGGACAGGGAAGTTCGCCCCAGCATTTT.

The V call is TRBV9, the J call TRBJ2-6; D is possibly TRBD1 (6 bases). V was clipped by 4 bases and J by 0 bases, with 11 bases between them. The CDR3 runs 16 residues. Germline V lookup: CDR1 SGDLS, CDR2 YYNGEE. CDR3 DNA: TGTGCCAGCAGCTTACAGGGACACTCTGGGGCCAACGTCCTGACTTTC. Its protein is CASSLQGHSGANVLTF.

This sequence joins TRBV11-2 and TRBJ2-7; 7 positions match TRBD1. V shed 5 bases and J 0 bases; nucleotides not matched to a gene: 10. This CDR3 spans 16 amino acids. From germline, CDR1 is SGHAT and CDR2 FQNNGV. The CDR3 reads CASSIGQALSSYEQYF. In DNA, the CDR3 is TGTGCCAGCAGCATAGGACAGGCCCTTAGCTCCTACGAGCAGTACTTC. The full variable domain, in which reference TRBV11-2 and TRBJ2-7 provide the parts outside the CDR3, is EAGVAQSPRYKIIEKRQSVAFWCNPISGHATLYWYQQILGQGPKLLIQFQNNGVVDDSQLPKDRFSAERLKGVDSTLKIQPAKLEDSAVYLCASSIGQALSSYEQYFGPGTRLTVT.

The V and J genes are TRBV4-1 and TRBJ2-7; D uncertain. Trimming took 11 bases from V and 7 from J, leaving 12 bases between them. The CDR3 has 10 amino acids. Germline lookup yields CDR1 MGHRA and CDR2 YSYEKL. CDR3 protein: CAGPSCEQYF. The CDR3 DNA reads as TGCGCCGGACCGTCCTGTGAGCAGTACTTC.

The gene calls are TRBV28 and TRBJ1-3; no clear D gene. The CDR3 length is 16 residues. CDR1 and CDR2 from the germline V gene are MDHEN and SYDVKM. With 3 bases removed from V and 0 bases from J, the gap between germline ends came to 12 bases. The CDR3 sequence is CASSLGSPLSGNTIYF. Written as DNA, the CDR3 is TGTGCCAGCAGTTTGGGAAGTCCACTCTCTGGAAACACCATATATTTT.

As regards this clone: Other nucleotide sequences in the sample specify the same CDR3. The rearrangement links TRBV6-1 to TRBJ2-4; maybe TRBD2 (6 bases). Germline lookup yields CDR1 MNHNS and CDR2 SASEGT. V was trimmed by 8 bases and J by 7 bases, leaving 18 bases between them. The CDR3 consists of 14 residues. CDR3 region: CASYAVQEGNIQYF. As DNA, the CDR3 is TGTGCCAGCTATGCCGTCCAGGAGGGGAACATTCAGTACTTC.

For the CDR3, the DNA is TGTGCCAGCAAAATTGTCATGAACACTGAAGCTTTCTTT. Translating gives CASKIVMNTEAFF. The rearrangement joins TRBV6-5 to TRBJ1-1, with D uncertain. This CDR3 spans 13 amino acids. Trimming took 7 bases from V and 0 from J, leaving 9 bases between them. Germline CDR1 and CDR2: MNHEY and SVGAGI.

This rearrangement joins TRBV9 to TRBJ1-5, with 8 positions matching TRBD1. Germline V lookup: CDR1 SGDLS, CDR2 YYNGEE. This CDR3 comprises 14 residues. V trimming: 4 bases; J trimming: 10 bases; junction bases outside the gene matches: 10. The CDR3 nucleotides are TGTGCCAGCAGCAAAACAGGGGGGAGCGACCCCCAGCATTTT. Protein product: CASSKTGGSDPQHF.

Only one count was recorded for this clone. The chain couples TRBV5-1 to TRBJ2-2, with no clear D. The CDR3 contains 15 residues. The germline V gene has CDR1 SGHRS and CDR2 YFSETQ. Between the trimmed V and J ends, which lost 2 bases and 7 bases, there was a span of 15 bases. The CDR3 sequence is CASSLSTPEVGELFF. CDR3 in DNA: TGCGCCAGCAGCTTATCCACTCCCGAAGTCGGGGAGCTGTTTTTT.

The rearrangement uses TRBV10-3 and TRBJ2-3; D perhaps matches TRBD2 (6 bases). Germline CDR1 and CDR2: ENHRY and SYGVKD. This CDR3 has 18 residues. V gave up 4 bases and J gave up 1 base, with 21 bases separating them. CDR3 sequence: CAISGRATTDTGTDTQYF. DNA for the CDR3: TGTGCCATCAGTGGGAGGGCCACCACCGACACGGGCACAGATACGCAGTATTTT.

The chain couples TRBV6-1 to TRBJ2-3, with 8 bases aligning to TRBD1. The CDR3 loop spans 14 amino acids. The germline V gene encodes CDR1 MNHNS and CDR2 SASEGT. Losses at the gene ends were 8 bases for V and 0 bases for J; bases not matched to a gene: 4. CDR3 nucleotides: TGTGCCAGCCATGACAGGGGTAGCACAGATACGCAGTATTTT. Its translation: CASHDRGSTDTQYF.

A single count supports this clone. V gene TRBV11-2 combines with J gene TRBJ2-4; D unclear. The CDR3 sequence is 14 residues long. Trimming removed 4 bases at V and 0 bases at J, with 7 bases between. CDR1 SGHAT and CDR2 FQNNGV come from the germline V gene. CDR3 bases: TGTGCCAGCAGCTCTTCCTTAGCCAAAAACATTCAGTACTTC. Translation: CASSSSLAKNIQYF.

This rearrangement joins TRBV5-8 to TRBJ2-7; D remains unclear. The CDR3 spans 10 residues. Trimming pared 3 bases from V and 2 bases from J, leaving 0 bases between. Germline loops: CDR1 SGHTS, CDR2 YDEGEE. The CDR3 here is CASSSYEQYF. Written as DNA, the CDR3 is TGTGCCAGCAGCTCCTACGAGCAGTACTTC.

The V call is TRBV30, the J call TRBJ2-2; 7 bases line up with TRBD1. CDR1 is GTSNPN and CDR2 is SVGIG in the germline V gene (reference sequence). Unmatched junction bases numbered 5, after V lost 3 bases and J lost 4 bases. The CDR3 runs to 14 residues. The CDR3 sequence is CAWRNRGRTGELFF. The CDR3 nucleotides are TGTGCCTGGAGGAACAGGGGCCGCACCGGGGAGCTGTTTTTT.

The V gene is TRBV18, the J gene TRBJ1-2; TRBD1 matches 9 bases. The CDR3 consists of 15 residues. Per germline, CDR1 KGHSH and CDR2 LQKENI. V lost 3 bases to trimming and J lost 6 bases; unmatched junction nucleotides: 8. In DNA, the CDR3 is TGTGCCAGCTCACCTTGGACAGGGGTGTCAAATGGCTACACCTTC. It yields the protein CASSPWTGVSNGYTF. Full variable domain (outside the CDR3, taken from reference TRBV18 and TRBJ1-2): NAGVMQNPRHLVRRRGQEARLRCSPMKGHSHVYWYRQLPEEGLKFMVYLQKENIIDESGMPKERFSAEFPKEGPSILRIQQVVRGDSAAYFCASSPWTGVSNGYTFGSGTRLTVV.